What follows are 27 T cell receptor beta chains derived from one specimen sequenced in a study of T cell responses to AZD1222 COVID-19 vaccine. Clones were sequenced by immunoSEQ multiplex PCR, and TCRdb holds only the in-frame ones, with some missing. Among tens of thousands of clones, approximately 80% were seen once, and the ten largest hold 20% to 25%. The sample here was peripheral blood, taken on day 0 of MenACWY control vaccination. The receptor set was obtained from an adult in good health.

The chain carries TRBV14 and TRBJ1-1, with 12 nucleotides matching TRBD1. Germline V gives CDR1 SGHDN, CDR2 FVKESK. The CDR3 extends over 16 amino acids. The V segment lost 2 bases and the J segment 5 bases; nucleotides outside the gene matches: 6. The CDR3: CASSQWGQGAWTEAFF. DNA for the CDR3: TGTGCCAGCAGCCAATGGGGACAGGGGGCCTGGACTGAAGCTTTCTTT.

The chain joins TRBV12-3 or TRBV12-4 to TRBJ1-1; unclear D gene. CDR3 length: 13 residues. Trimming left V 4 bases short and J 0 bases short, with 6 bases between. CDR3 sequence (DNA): TGTGCCAGCAGTTCCGAGGTGAACACTGAAGCTTTCTTT. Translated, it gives CASSSEVNTEAFF.

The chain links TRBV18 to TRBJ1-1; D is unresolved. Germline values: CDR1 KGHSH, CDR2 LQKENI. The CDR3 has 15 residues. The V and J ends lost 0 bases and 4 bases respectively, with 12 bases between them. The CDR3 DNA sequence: TGTGCCAGCTCACCACCGTCCGGGTTGGGCACTGAAGCTTTCTTT. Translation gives CASSPPSGLGTEAFF.

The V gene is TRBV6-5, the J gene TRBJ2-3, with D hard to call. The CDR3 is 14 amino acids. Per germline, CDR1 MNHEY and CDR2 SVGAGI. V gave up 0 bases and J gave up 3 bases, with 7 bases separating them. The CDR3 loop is CASSYSTRTDTQYF. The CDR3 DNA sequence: TGTGCCAGCAGTTACTCTACCAGGACAGATACGCAGTATTTT.

The DNA of the CDR3 is TGTGCCAGTAGGCTGACAGGGGGAAAGGGCTACACCTTC. Its translation: CASRLTGGKGYTF. This chain uses TRBV19 with TRBJ1-2; TRBD1 aligns across 9 bases. The germline V gene has CDR1 LNHDA and CDR2 SQIVND (reference sequence). The CDR3 is 13 residues long. Unmatched junction bases numbered 7, after V lost 6 bases and J lost 8 bases.

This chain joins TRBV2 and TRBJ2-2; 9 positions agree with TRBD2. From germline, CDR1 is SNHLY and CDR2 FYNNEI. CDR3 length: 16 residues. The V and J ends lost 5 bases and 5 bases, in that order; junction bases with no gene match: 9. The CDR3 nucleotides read TGTGCCAGCAGTTCTCCGGCGGGGGGGCGAACCGGGGAGCTGTTTTTT. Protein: CASSSPAGGRTGELFF.

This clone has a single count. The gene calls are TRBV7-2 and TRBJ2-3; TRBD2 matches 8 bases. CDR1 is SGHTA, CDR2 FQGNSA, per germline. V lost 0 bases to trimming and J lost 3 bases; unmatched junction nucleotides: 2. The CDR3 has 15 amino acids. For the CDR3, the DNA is TGTGCCAGCAGCTTAGCCAGCGGGGGAACAGATACGCAGTATTTT. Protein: CASSLASGGTDTQYF.

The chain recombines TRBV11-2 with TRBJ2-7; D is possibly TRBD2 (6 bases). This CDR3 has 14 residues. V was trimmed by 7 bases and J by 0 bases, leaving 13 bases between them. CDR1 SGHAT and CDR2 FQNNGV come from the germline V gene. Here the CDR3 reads CASKTQEGSYEQYV. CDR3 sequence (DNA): TGTGCCAGCAAAACCCAGGAGGGCTCCTACGAGCAGTACGTC.

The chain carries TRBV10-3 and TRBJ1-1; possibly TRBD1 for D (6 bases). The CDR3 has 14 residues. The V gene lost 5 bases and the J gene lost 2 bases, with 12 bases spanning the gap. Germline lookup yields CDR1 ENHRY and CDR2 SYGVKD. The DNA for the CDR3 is TGTGCCATCAGTACCGGGACATCCAACACTGAAGCTTTCTTT. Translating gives CAISTGTSNTEAFF.

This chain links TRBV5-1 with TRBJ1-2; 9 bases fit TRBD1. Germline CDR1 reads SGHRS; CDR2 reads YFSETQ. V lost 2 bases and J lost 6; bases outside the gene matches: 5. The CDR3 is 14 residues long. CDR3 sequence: CASSFGTGSNGYTF. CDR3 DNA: TGCGCCAGCAGCTTCGGGACAGGGAGCAATGGCTACACCTTC.

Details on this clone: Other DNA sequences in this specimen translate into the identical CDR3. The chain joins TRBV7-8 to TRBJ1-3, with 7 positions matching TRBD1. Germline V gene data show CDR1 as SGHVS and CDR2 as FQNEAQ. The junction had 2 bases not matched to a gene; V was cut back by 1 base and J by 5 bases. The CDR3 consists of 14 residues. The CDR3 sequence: CASSLGQGRNTIYF. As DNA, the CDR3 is TGTGCCAGCAGCTTAGGACAGGGCCGAAACACCATATATTTT.

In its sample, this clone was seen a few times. CDR3 nucleotides: TGTGCCAGTAGGGGATCTGGGGTACCGAACACCGGGGAGCTGTTTTTT. This translates into CASRGSGVPNTGELFF. V is TRBV19 and J is TRBJ2-2; D is unclear. V dropped 6 bases and J dropped 0 bases, with 14 bases sitting between them. This CDR3 comprises 16 residues. The germline CDR1 and CDR2 sequences are LNHDA and SQIVND (reference sequence).

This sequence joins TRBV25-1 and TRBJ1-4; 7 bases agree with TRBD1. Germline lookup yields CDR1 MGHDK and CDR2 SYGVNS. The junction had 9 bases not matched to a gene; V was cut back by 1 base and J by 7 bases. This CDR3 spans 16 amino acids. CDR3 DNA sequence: TGTGCCAGCAGTGAATCTAGACAGGGCCCAGGTGAAAAACTGTTTTTT. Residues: CASSESRQGPGEKLFF.

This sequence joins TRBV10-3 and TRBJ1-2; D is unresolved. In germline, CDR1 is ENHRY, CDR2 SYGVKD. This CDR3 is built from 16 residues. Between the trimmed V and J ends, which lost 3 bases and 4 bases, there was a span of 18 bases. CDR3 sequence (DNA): TGTGCCATCAGTGATAAAGGCCAGGTCAATAGCTATGGCTACACCTTC. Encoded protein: CAISDKGQVNSYGYTF.

The CDR3 nucleotides are TGTGCCAGAATCTGGTTATGGGACAGGGGACGAACTGAAGCTTTCTTT. Residues: CARIWLWDRGRTEAFF. The genes are TRBV5-3 and TRBJ1-1, with 10 bases identical to TRBD1. TRBV5-3 is an ORF; its function is uncertain. The CDR3 is 16 amino acids. V trimming: 6 bases; J trimming: 5 bases; junction bases outside the gene matches: 13.

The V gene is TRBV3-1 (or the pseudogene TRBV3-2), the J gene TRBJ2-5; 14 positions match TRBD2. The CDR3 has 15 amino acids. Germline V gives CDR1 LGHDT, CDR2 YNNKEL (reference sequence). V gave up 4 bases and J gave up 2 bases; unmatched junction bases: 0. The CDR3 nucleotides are TGTGCCAGCAGCCGACTAGCGGGAGGGCAAGAGACCCAGTACTTC. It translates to CASSRLAGGQETQYF.

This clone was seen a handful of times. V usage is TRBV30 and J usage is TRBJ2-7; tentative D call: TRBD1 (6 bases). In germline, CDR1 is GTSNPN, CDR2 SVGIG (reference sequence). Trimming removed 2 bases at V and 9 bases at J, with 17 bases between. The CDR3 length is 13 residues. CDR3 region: CAWSPGTLSGQYF. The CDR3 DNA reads TGTGCCTGGAGTCCAGGGACATTATCTGGGCAGTACTTC. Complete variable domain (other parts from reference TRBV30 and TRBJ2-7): SQTIHQWPATLVQPVGSPLSLECTVEGTSNPNLYWYRQAAGRGLQLLFYSVGIGQISSEVPQNLSASRPQDRQFILSSKKLLLSDSGFYLCAWSPGTLSGQYFGPGTRLTVT.

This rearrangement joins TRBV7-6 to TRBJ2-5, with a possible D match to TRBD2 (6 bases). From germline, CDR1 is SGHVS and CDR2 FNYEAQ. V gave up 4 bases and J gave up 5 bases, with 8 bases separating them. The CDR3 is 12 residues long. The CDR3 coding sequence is TGTGCCAGCAGCTGGAGGGTGGAGACCCAGTACTTC. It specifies CASSWRVETQYF.

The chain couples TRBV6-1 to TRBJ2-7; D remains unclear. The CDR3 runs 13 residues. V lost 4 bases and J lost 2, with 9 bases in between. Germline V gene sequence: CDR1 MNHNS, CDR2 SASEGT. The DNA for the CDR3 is TGTGCCAGCAGTGTAGCTCTAGCCTACGAGCAGTACGTC. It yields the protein CASSVALAYEQYV.

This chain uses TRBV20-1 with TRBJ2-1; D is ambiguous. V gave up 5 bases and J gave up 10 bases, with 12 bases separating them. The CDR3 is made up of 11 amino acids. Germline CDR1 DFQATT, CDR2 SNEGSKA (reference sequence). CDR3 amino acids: CSAPKNSEQFF. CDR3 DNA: TGCAGTGCTCCAAAAAACTCGGAGCAGTTCTTC.

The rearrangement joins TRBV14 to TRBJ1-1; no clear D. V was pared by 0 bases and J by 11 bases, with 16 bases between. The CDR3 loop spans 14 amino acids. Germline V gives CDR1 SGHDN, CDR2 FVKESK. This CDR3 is CASSQDRRSWMAFF. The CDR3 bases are TGTGCCAGCAGCCAAGATCGGAGGTCCTGGATGGCTTTCTTT.

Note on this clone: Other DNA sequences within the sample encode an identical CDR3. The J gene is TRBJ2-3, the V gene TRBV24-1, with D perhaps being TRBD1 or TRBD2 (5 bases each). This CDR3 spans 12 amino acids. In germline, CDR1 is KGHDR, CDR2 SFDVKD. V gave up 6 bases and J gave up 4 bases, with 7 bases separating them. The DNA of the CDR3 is TGTGCCACCAGTTCGGGGCCAGATACGCAGTATTTT. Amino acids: CATSSGPDTQYF.

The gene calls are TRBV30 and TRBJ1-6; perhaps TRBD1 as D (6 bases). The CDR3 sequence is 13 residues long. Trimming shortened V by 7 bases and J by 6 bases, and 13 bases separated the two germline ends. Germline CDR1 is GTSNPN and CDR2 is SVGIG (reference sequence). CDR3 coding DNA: TGTGCCTCGGGGGACACCGGTAATTCACCCCTCCACTTT. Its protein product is CASGDTGNSPLHF.

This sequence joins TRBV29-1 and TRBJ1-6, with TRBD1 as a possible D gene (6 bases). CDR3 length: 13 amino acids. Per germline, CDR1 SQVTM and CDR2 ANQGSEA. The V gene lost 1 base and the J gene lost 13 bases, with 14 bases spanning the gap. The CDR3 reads CSVEVLRGQPLHF. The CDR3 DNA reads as TGCAGCGTTGAAGTCCTCCGAGGACAGCCCCTCCACTTT.

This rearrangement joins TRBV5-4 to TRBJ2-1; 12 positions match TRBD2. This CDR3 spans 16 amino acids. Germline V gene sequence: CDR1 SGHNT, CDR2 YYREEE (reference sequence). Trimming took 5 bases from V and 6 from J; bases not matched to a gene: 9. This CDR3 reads CASRVPGLAGFNEQFF. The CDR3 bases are TGTGCCAGCAGGGTACCAGGACTAGCGGGATTCAATGAGCAGTTCTTC.

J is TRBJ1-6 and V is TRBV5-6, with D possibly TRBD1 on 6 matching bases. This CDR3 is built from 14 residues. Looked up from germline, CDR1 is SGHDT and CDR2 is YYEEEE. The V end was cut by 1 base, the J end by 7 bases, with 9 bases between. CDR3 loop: CASSLTGINSPLHF. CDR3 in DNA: TGTGCCAGCAGCTTGACAGGGATCAATTCACCCCTCCACTTT.

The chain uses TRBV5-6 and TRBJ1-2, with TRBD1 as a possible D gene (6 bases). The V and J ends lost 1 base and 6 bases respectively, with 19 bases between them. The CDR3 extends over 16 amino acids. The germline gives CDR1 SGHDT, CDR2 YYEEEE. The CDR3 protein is CASSLWGGPLPDGYTF. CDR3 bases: TGTGCCAGCAGCTTGTGGGGGGGGCCGTTACCGGATGGCTACACCTTC. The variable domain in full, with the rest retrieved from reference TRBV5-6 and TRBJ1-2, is DAGVTQSPTHLIKTRGQQVTLRCSPKSGHDTVSWYQQALGQGPQFIFQYYEEEERQRGNFPDRFSGHQFPNYSSELNVNALLLGDSALYLCASSLWGGPLPDGYTFGSGTRLTVV.